These 3 T cell receptor beta chains were sequenced from one sample in a study of Ad26.COV2.S vaccination and SARS-CoV-2 variants. Measured with immunoSEQ multiplex PCR; TCRdb has only the in-frame clones, and not every one. The sample lists hundreds of thousands of clones, 75% to 90% occurring once. Stated treatment: roughly 18 received Ad26.COV2.S at low or high dose, single or two shots; roughly five received placebo; per-sample allocation not given. The investigators took samples on day 63 after the first vaccine or placebo injection. Source: peripheral blood, taken in a trial of Ad26.COV2.S vaccine versus placebo. The receptors come from a person aged 18-60 years who received the Ad26.COV2.S COVID-19 vaccine or a placebo.

The chain carries TRBV18 and TRBJ1-1, with 11 nucleotides matching TRBD1. V trimming: 6 bases; J trimming: 4 bases; junction bases outside the gene matches: 4. CDR3 length: 14 residues. Per germline, CDR1 KGHSH and CDR2 LQKENI. In DNA, the CDR3 is TGTGCCAGCTCCGGGACAGGGGGTACCACTGAAGCTTTCTTT. It is translated as CASSGTGGTTEAFF.

The rearrangement uses TRBV6-5 and TRBJ2-4, with no clear D. Germline CDR1 is MNHEY and CDR2 is SVGAGI. The CDR3 spans 13 residues. The V and J ends lost 7 bases and 0 bases respectively, with 7 bases between them. The CDR3 DNA follows: TGTGCCAGCAAAAGGACAGCCAAAAACATTCAGTACTTC. Protein: CASKRTAKNIQYF.

Only one count was recorded for this clone. The gene calls are TRBV11-3 and TRBJ2-5; D may be TRBD1 or TRBD2 (5 bases each). The ends were cut back, 2 bases at V and 4 bases at J, with 11 bases in the middle. This CDR3 region has 14 residues. From germline, CDR1 is SGHNT and CDR2 YENEEA. CDR3 protein: CASSLCQGRETQYF. CDR3 nucleotide sequence: TGTGCCAGCAGCTTATGTCAGGGACGAGAGACCCAGTACTTC.